The rows below give T cell receptor beta chains drawn from one sample of a study of radiation and T cells in renal cell carcinoma. Assay used: immunoSEQ multiplex PCR; TCRdb lists only in-frame clones, some missing. In the table there are about 77,000 clones, approximately 82% of which are singletons. The sequenced sample was blood, obtained from a patient whose treatment included radiotherapy and nephrectomy. Every receptor here comes from a woman aged 55 to 70 with renal cell carcinoma. CDR3s include the opening cysteine and the closing phenylalanine or tryptophan. The D gene is left open where the match is weak. Only some rows state a clone size, as once, few, many or a class for expanded clones.

v_gene: TRBV11-2
abundance: -
d_gene: -
j_gene: TRBJ1-1
CDR3aa: CASSPFWDIRSNTEAFF
CDR3nt: TGTGCCAGCAGCCCTTTCTGGGACATTAGATCGAACACTGAAGCTTTCTTT

v_gene: TRBV19
abundance: -
d_gene: -
j_gene: TRBJ1-5
CDR3aa: CASSLRNQPQHF
CDR3nt: TGTGCCAGTAGTCTGCGGAATCAGCCCCAGCATTTT

v_gene: TRBV6-6
abundance: -
d_gene: -
j_gene: TRBJ2-2
CDR3aa: CASSYSPYTGELFF
CDR3nt: TGTGCCAGCAGTTACTCGCCATACACCGGGGAGCTGTTTTTT

v_gene: TRBV4-1
abundance: -
d_gene: -
j_gene: TRBJ2-1
CDR3aa: CASSQDRVGGPGNEQFF
CDR3nt: TGCGCCAGCAGCCAAGATCGAGTGGGGGGGCCTGGGAATGAGCAGTTCTTC

v_gene: TRBV19
abundance: -
d_gene: -
j_gene: TRBJ1-3
CDR3aa: CASSRPGGLGNTIYF
CDR3nt: TGTGCCAGTAGCCGTCCCGGGGGCCTTGGAAACACCATATATTTT

v_gene: TRBV7-9
abundance: -
d_gene: TRBD1
j_gene: TRBJ2-7
CDR3aa: CASRRQGAYEQYF
CDR3nt: TGTGCCAGCAGACGACAGGGTGCGTACGAGCAGTACTTC

v_gene: TRBV4-3
abundance: -
d_gene: -
j_gene: TRBJ2-3
CDR3aa: CASSQEGDHSTDTQYF
CDR3nt: TGCGCCAGCAGCCAAGAAGGAGACCATAGCACAGATACGCAGTATTTT

v_gene: TRBV28
abundance: -
d_gene: -
j_gene: TRBJ1-3
CDR3aa: CASSLWGRYSGNTIYF
CDR3nt: TGTGCCAGCAGTTTATGGGGCAGATACTCTGGAAACACCATATATTTT

v_gene: TRBV7-6
abundance: -
d_gene: TRBD2
j_gene: TRBJ2-1
CDR3aa: CASSLVASGGVYNEQFF
CDR3nt: TGTGCCAGCAGCTTAGTGGCTAGCGGGGGAGTATACAATGAGCAGTTCTTC

v_gene: TRBV5-6
abundance: -
d_gene: TRBD1
j_gene: TRBJ2-7
CDR3aa: CASSSVAGTASSYEQYF
CDR3nt: TGTGCCAGCAGTTCCGTAGCAGGGACAGCGAGCTCCTACGAGCAGTACTTC

v_gene: TRBV5-5
abundance: -
d_gene: TRBD1
j_gene: TRBJ1-5
CDR3aa: CASSLGGQGNQPQHF
CDR3nt: TGTGCCAGCAGCCTTGGGGGACAGGGCAATCAGCCCCAGCATTTT

v_gene: TRBV18
abundance: -
d_gene: TRBD1
j_gene: TRBJ2-1
CDR3aa: CASSPGQGRNNEQFF
CDR3nt: TGTGCCAGCTCACCCGGACAGGGAAGGAACAATGAGCAGTTCTTC

v_gene: TRBV28
abundance: -
d_gene: -
j_gene: TRBJ2-7
CDR3aa: CASSSPGRPYEQYF
CDR3nt: TGTGCCAGCAGTTCCCCAGGGCGCCCCTACGAGCAGTACTTC

v_gene: TRBV29-1
abundance: -
d_gene: TRBD1
j_gene: TRBJ2-7
CDR3aa: CSVVTGTTYEQYF
CDR3nt: TGCAGCGTTGTGACAGGGACCACCTACGAGCAGTACTTC

v_gene: TRBV5-4
abundance: -
d_gene: -
j_gene: TRBJ1-2
CDR3aa: CASSLDVPRGRGYTF
CDR3nt: TGTGCCAGCAGCTTGGACGTCCCCCGGGGGAGGGGCTACACCTTC

v_gene: TRBV10-3
abundance: -
d_gene: -
j_gene: TRBJ1-6
CDR3aa: CAISEATSPLHF
CDR3nt: TGTGCCATCAGTGAGGCCACCTCACCCCTCCACTTT

v_gene: TRBV28
abundance: -
d_gene: -
j_gene: TRBJ1-5
CDR3aa: CASSSYGTVGNQPQHF
CDR3nt: TGTGCCAGCAGTTCTTACGGGACGGTGGGAAATCAGCCCCAGCATTTT

v_gene: TRBV11-2
abundance: -
d_gene: TRBD1
j_gene: TRBJ2-1
CDR3aa: CASSGQGANNEQFF
CDR3nt: TGTGCCAGCAGCGGACAGGGGGCGAACAATGAGCAGTTCTTC

v_gene: TRBV7-8
abundance: -
d_gene: -
j_gene: TRBJ2-7
CDR3aa: CASSLVEYEQYF
CDR3nt: TGTGCCAGCAGCTTGGTTGAGTACGAGCAGTACTTC

v_gene: TRBV2
abundance: -
d_gene: -
j_gene: TRBJ1-4
CDR3aa: CASSEQVLTNEKLFF
CDR3nt: TGTGCCAGCAGTGAACAGGTCTTAACTAATGAAAAACTGTTTTTT

v_gene: TRBV19
abundance: -
d_gene: TRBD1
j_gene: TRBJ1-5
CDR3aa: CASRRDSARNQPQHF
CDR3nt: TGTGCCAGTAGACGGGACAGCGCTCGGAATCAGCCCCAGCATTTT

v_gene: TRBV30
abundance: -
d_gene: TRBD1
j_gene: TRBJ1-6
CDR3aa: CAWKTGGNSPLHF
CDR3nt: TGTGCCTGGAAGACAGGGGGCAATTCACCCCTCCACTTT

v_gene: TRBV6-5
abundance: -
d_gene: -
j_gene: TRBJ2-5
CDR3aa: CASNRRTGGTQYF
CDR3nt: TGTGCCAGCAATCGCCGGACCGGCGGGACCCAGTACTTC

v_gene: TRBV7-6
abundance: -
d_gene: TRBD1
j_gene: TRBJ2-7
CDR3aa: CASSPYSGTGAAYEQYF
CDR3nt: TGTGCCAGCAGCCCGTACAGCGGGACAGGGGCCGCCTACGAGCAGTACTTC

v_gene: TRBV15
abundance: few
d_gene: -
j_gene: TRBJ2-1
CDR3aa: CATSILGRTANEQFF
CDR3nt: TGTGCCACCAGCATATTAGGACGGACGGCCAATGAGCAGTTCTTC

v_gene: TRBV18
abundance: -
d_gene: TRBD2
j_gene: TRBJ2-7
CDR3aa: CASSPRGDEQYF
CDR3nt: TGTGCCAGCTCCCCTCGGGGGGACGAGCAGTACTTC

v_gene: TRBV14
abundance: -
d_gene: TRBD1
j_gene: TRBJ2-2
CDR3aa: CASSFRTGPGELFF
CDR3nt: TGTGCCAGCAGCTTCCGGACAGGGCCCGGGGAGCTGTTTTTT

v_gene: TRBV7-3
abundance: -
d_gene: TRBD1
j_gene: TRBJ1-1
CDR3aa: CASSFDRDGKAFF
CDR3nt: TGTGCCAGCAGCTTCGACAGGGATGGCAAAGCTTTCTTT

v_gene: TRBV7-3
abundance: -
d_gene: -
j_gene: TRBJ1-1
CDR3aa: CASSFGGSTEAFF
CDR3nt: TGTGCCAGCAGCTTCGGGGGAAGCACTGAAGCTTTCTTT

v_gene: TRBV28
abundance: -
d_gene: TRBD1
j_gene: TRBJ1-1
CDR3aa: CASRTDREEAFF
CDR3nt: TGTGCCAGCAGAACAGACAGGGAAGAAGCTTTCTTT

v_gene: TRBV18
abundance: -
d_gene: -
j_gene: TRBJ2-7
CDR3aa: CASSPLQGTSEQYF
CDR3nt: TGTGCCAGCTCACCACTTCAGGGAACGAGCGAGCAGTACTTC

v_gene: TRBV7-3
abundance: -
d_gene: TRBD1
j_gene: TRBJ1-1
CDR3aa: CASSVTGQGNTEAFF
CDR3nt: TGTGCCAGCAGCGTGACGGGACAGGGGAACACTGAAGCTTTCTTT

v_gene: TRBV4-1
abundance: -
d_gene: -
j_gene: TRBJ2-7
CDR3aa: CASSQEEVGTREQYF
CDR3nt: TGCGCCAGCAGCCAAGAAGAGGTAGGGACCCGCGAGCAGTACTTC

v_gene: TRBV9
abundance: -
d_gene: TRBD2
j_gene: TRBJ2-5
CDR3aa: CASSDPGRGGETQYF
CDR3nt: TGTGCCAGCAGCGATCCCGGGCGGGGGGGTGAGACCCAGTACTTC

v_gene: TRBV4-2
abundance: few
d_gene: -
j_gene: TRBJ2-1
CDR3aa: CASSHRDFAKGEQFF
CDR3nt: TGTGCCAGCAGCCACCGGGACTTCGCAAAGGGTGAGCAGTTCTTC

v_gene: TRBV27
abundance: few
d_gene: -
j_gene: TRBJ1-1
CDR3aa: CASSLDRNTEAFF
CDR3nt: TGTGCCAGCAGCCTAGACCGCAACACTGAAGCTTTCTTT

v_gene: TRBV28
abundance: -
d_gene: -
j_gene: TRBJ1-3
CDR3aa: CASSPPLRRVGGNTIYF
CDR3nt: TGTGCCAGCAGTCCCCCTCTGAGGAGAGTAGGTGGAAACACCATATATTTT

v_gene: TRBV7-3
abundance: -
d_gene: -
j_gene: TRBJ1-2
CDR3aa: CATRPGPNYGYTF
CDR3nt: TGTGCCACTCGCCCGGGTCCTAACTATGGCTACACCTTC

v_gene: TRBV20-1
abundance: -
d_gene: -
j_gene: TRBJ2-7
CDR3aa: CSAVPRKRSYF
CDR3nt: TGCAGTGCCGTCCCCCGGAAGCGGTCGTACTTC

v_gene: TRBV5-5
abundance: -
d_gene: -
j_gene: TRBJ2-7
CDR3aa: CASSPGGTQQYF
CDR3nt: TGTGCCAGCAGCCCAGGGGGGACACAGCAGTACTTC

v_gene: TRBV7-9
abundance: -
d_gene: TRBD1
j_gene: TRBJ2-5
CDR3aa: CAGQGDGETQYF
CDR3nt: TGTGCCGGACAGGGTGATGGGGAGACCCAGTACTTC

v_gene: TRBV5-4
abundance: -
d_gene: -
j_gene: TRBJ2-1
CDR3aa: CASSLDRGLYNEQFF
CDR3nt: TGTGCCAGCAGCTTGGACAGGGGACTATACAATGAGCAGTTCTTC

v_gene: TRBV29-1
abundance: -
d_gene: -
j_gene: TRBJ1-1
CDR3aa: CSVVSGRREAFF
CDR3nt: TGCAGCGTTGTATCGGGCAGGCGTGAAGCTTTCTTT

v_gene: TRBV6-6
abundance: -
d_gene: -
j_gene: TRBJ2-7
CDR3aa: CASSYSGSPYEQYF
CDR3nt: TGTGCCAGCAGTTACTCCGGCAGTCCCTACGAGCAGTACTTC

v_gene: TRBV28
abundance: -
d_gene: -
j_gene: TRBJ1-5
CDR3aa: CASSSGQQNQPQHF
CDR3nt: TGTGCCAGCAGTTCGGGACAACAAAATCAGCCCCAGCATTTT

v_gene: TRBV18
abundance: -
d_gene: TRBD2
j_gene: TRBJ2-2
CDR3aa: CASSPRTSGVDTGELFF
CDR3nt: TGTGCCAGCTCACCCCGGACTAGCGGGGTTGACACCGGGGAGCTGTTTTTT

v_gene: TRBV28
abundance: few
d_gene: -
j_gene: TRBJ2-5
CDR3aa: CASSSPLDRQETQYF
CDR3nt: TGTGCCAGCAGTTCCCCCCTGGACCGTCAAGAGACCCAGTACTTC

v_gene: TRBV5-6
abundance: -
d_gene: TRBD1
j_gene: TRBJ1-2
CDR3aa: CASSLEAGGLSGYTF
CDR3nt: TGTGCCAGCAGCTTGGAGGCAGGGGGCCTGAGCGGCTACACCTTC

v_gene: TRBV11-3
abundance: -
d_gene: TRBD2
j_gene: TRBJ2-2
CDR3aa: CASSLGLGNTGELFF
CDR3nt: TGTGCCAGCAGCCTAGGACTAGGAAACACCGGGGAGCTGTTTTTT

v_gene: TRBV7-9
abundance: -
d_gene: -
j_gene: TRBJ1-3
CDR3aa: CASSTEGSGNTIYF
CDR3nt: TGTGCCAGCAGTACCGAGGGCTCTGGAAACACCATATATTTT